The clone carrying this TCR beta chain came up a few times. Its antigen is unknown. The PCR made use of 60 Vbeta and 13 Jbeta primers. Profiling relied on immunoSEQ multiplex PCR, and the TCRdb table lists in-frame clones only, not all of them. The sample gives about 89,000 clones, more than 55% of which show up once; about 2.5% is in the top ten. The data belong to a study of cytomegalovirus exposure and HLA in healthy donors. V lost 4 bases to trimming and J lost 9 bases; unmatched junction nucleotides: 19. The CDR3 spans 19 residues. Germline V gene lookup returns CDR1 SGDLS and CDR2 YYNGEE. General study findings and limits: Listed as cytomegalovirus-associated were 164 TCR beta chains. Evidence from a later analysis indicated that most CMV-associated TCR beta chains looked HLA-restricted.

The chain has TRBV9 and TRBJ2-3; 14 bases map to TRBD2. The sequenced sample was PBMCs. The sequence was collected from a human donor in good health. The CDR3 DNA sequence: TGTGCCAGCAGCCCCAAGACGAGCGGTGGGACTAGCGGGGGAATAACGCAGTATTTT. It codes for CASSPKTSGGTSGGITQYF.